This T cell receptor beta chain was recorded in a study of blood T cell repertoires in COVID-19. Study in general: Acute-phase and convalescent COVID-19 samples originated in the United States, Italy and Spain. T cells, B-cell-depleted T cells, or PBMCs supplied cDNA or gDNA.

Per the study methods: Estimates of nucleated cell counts were drawn from the amplification of reference gene primers. Profiling relied on immunoSEQ multiplex PCR, and the TCRdb table lists in-frame clones only, not all of them. That table furnishes V, J and clone size, whereas the DNA furnished D and trimming. The sample lists about 86,000 clones; roughly three quarters were seen once. Sequenced material: peripheral blood. The origin of this receptor is a man between 65 and 85 years old with acute or convalescent COVID-19.

Here the CDR3 DNA reads TGTGCCAGCACCCAAACCGGGACAGGAGGCTACACCTTC. Amino acids: CASTQTGTGGYTF. This chain uses TRBV6-5 with TRBJ1-2, with 8 bases fitting TRBD1. The CDR3 length is 13 residues. The trim removed 7 bases at V and 8 bases at J, leaving 9 bases unmatched. CDR1 is MNHEY and CDR2 is SVGAGI in the germline V gene.